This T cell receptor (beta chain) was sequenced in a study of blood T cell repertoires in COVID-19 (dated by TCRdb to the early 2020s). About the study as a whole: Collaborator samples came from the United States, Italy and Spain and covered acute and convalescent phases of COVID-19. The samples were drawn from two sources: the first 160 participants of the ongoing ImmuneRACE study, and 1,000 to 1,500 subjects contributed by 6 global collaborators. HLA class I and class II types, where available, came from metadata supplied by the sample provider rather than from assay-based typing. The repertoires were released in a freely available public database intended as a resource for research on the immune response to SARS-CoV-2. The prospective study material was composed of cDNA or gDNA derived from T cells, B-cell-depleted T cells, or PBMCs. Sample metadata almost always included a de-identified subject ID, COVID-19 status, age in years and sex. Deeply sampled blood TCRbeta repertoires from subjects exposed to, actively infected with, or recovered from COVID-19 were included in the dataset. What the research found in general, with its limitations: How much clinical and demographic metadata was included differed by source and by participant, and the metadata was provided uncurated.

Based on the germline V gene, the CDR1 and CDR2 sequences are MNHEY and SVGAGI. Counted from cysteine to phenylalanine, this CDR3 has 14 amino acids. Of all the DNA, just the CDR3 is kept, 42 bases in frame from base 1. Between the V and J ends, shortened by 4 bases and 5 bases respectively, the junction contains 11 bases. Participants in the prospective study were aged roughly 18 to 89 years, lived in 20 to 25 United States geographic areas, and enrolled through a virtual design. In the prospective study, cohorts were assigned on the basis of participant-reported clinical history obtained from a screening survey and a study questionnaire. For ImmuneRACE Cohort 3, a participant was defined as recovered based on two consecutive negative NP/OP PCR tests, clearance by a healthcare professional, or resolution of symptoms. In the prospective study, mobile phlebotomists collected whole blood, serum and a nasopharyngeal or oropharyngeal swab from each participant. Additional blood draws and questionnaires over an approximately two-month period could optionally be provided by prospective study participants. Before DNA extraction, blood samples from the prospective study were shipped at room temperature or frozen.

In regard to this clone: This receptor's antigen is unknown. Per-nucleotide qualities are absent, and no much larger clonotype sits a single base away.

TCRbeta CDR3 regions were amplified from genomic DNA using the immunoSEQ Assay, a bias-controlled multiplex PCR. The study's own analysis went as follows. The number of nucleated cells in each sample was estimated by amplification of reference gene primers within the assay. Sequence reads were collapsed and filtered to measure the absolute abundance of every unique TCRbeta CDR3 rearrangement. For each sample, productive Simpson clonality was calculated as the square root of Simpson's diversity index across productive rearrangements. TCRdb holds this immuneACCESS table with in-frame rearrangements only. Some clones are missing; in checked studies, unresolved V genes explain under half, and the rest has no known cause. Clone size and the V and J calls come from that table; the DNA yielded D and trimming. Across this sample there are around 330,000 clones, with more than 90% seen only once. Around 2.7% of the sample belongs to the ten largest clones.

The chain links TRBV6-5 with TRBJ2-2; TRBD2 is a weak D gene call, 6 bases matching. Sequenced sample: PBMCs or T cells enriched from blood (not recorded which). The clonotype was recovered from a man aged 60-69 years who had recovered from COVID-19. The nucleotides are TGTGCCAGCAGTTTGCGACGGGAGACCGGGGAGCTGTTTTTT. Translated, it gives CASSLRRETGELFF.